What follows are 6 T cell receptor beta chains derived from one specimen sequenced in a study of cytomegalovirus exposure and HLA in healthy donors. The PCR contained 60 Vbeta and 13 Jbeta primers. The assay was immunoSEQ multiplex PCR, and TCRdb's table has in-frame clones only and misses some. The sample consists of around 100,000 clones, roughly 80% of them appearing once. Input material: PBMCs. These TCRs come from a man aged 25 to 45 in good health and CMV-seropositive.

The rearrangement uses TRBV2 and TRBJ2-5, with TRBD2 matching over 11 bases. The CDR3 runs 14 residues. CDR1 SNHLY and CDR2 FYNNEI come from the germline V gene. The J segment lost 5 bases and the V segment lost 5 bases, leaving 4 bases of the junction unmatched. CDR3 sequence reads: CASSLLAGAETQYF. The CDR3 DNA follows: TGTGCCAGCAGTCTACTAGCGGGAGCTGAGACCCAGTACTTC.

The V gene is TRBV18, the J gene TRBJ1-2; tentative D call: TRBD1 (5 bases). Germline values: CDR1 KGHSH, CDR2 LQKENI. V lost 1 base, J lost 6 bases, and 21 bases lay in between. This CDR3 has 17 amino acids. The CDR3 region is CASSPLSREGRLNGYTF. Written as DNA, the CDR3 is TGTGCCAGCTCACCACTTAGTCGGGAGGGGAGATTGAATGGCTACACCTTC.

The J gene is TRBJ1-5, the V gene TRBV11-2, with 7 bases lining up with TRBD1. J gave up 4 bases and V 4 bases, and 1 base lay outside the gene matches. The germline gives CDR1 SGHAT, CDR2 FQNNGV. This CDR3 spans 13 amino acids. The CDR3 is CASSWDRNQPQHF. In DNA, the CDR3 is TGTGCCAGCAGCTGGGACAGAAATCAGCCCCAGCATTTT.

The V call is TRBV19, the J call TRBJ2-3; possibly TRBD1 for D (5 bases). The CDR3 runs to 15 residues. Trimming left V 1 base short and J 0 bases short, with 8 bases between. Germline assignment: CDR1 LNHDA and CDR2 SQIVND (reference sequence). Written as DNA, the CDR3 is TGTGCCAGTAGTATAGGAACAGGTAGCACAGATACGCAGTATTTT. The encoded protein is CASSIGTGSTDTQYF. Drawing the rest from reference TRBV19 and TRBJ2-3, the complete variable domain is DGGITQSPKYLFRKEGQNVTLSCEQNLNHDAMYWYRQDPGQGLRLIYYSQIVNDFQKGDIAEGYSVSREKKESFPLTVTSAQKNPTAFYLCASSIGTGSTDTQYFGPGTRLTVL.

In this sample, this clone turned up once. The rearrangement links TRBV5-1 to TRBJ1-1; TRBD1 agrees at 8 bases. Germline CDR1 and CDR2: SGHRS and YFSETQ. After removal of 1 base from V and 1 base from J, the junction contained 6 bases not matched to a gene. There are 16 residues in the CDR3. The CDR3 loop reads CASSLYSGQANTEAFF. The CDR3 DNA sequence: TGCGCCAGCAGCTTGTATTCGGGACAGGCGAACACTGAAGCTTTCTTT.

This clone was recorded once. This chain joins TRBV28 and TRBJ1-5; D is possibly TRBD1 (6 bases). Germline V gene lookup returns CDR1 MDHEN and CDR2 SYDVKM. V was pared by 5 bases and J by 5 bases, with 16 bases between. The CDR3 is made up of 15 amino acids. CDR3 region: CASSPQTGWYQPQHF. The CDR3 DNA follows: TGTGCCAGCAGTCCCCAAACAGGGTGGTATCAGCCCCAGCATTTT.